Below are 27 T cell receptor beta chains sequenced from a single sample in a study of molecular identifiers for immune sequencing clone quantification. A single record per CDR3 protein comes from TCRdb applying MiXCR to the PCR reads. The data contain about 330,000 distinct CDR3 sequences, 24% of them singletons. The sequencing input was naive CD8+ T cells from blood, with Jurkat cell RNA spiked in. As for subset: FACS-sorted CD8+CD4-CCR7+CD45RA+ naive T cells. These receptors all stem from a human donor in good health. Some libraries in this study had Jurkat cell RNA spiked in.

This clonotype turned up a few times. V usage is TRBV27 and J usage is TRBJ2-7; 7 bases are shared with TRBD2. The germline gives CDR1 MNHEY, CDR2 SMNVEV (reference sequence). The CDR3 length is 13 residues. Trimming cost V 6 bases and J 4 bases; bases outside gene matches: 6. CDR3 residues: CASRAGVGYEQYF. The DNA of the CDR3 is TGTGCCAGCAGGGCGGGAGTAGGGTACGAGCAGTACTTC.

This chain uses TRBV14 with TRBJ2-3; the D gene is possibly TRBD1 (5 bases). CDR1 is SGHDN and CDR2 is FVKESK in the germline V gene. CDR3 length equals 15 residues. V was shortened by 1 base and J by 5 bases, with 13 bases between the two germline ends. The CDR3 DNA is TGTGCCAGCAGCCAAGTAGCAGGGTGGATAGATACGCAGTATTTT. It yields the protein CASSQVAGWIDTQYF. Combining the CDR3 with reference TRBV14 and TRBJ2-3 gives the whole variable domain EAGVTQFPSHSVIEKGQTVTLRCDPISGHDNLYWYRRVMGKEIKFLLHFVKESKQDESGMPNNRFLAERTGGTYSTLKVQPAELEDSGVYFCASSQVAGWIDTQYFGPGTRLTVL.

This clonotype was counted many times. The chain couples TRBV12-3 or TRBV12-4 to TRBJ1-5; D unresolved. This CDR3 spans 12 amino acids. Between the trimmed V and J ends, which lost 2 bases and 8 bases, there was a span of 7 bases. The CDR3 protein is CASSLLGEPQHF. The CDR3 DNA sequence: TGTGCCAGCAGTTTATTGGGCGAGCCCCAGCATTTT.

This clonotype was found a few times. J is TRBJ2-3 and V is TRBV11-2; D uncertain. The length of the CDR3 is 14 residues. Germline V gene data show CDR1 as SGHAT and CDR2 as FQNNGV. V gave up 4 bases and J gave up 3 bases, with 11 bases separating them. In DNA, the CDR3 is TGTGCCAGCAGCTCCCGCCGGGTGACAGATACGCAGTATTTT. Amino acid sequence: CASSSRRVTDTQYF. Complete variable domain (other parts from reference TRBV11-2 and TRBJ2-3): EAGVAQSPRYKIIEKRQSVAFWCNPISGHATLYWYQQILGQGPKLLIQFQNNGVVDDSQLPKDRFSAERLKGVDSTLKIQPAKLEDSAVYLCASSSRRVTDTQYFGPGTRLTVL.

Many counts were recorded for this clonotype. This sequence joins TRBV28 and TRBJ1-1; D remains ambiguous. V was clipped by 4 bases and J by 1 base, with 16 bases between them. Germline V gene sequence: CDR1 MDHEN, CDR2 SYDVKM. The CDR3 contains 16 residues. The CDR3 spells CASSSHPQGRNTEAFF. DNA for the CDR3: TGTGCCAGCAGTTCACACCCACAAGGACGGAACACTGAAGCTTTCTTT.

Details on this clonotype: A much larger clone sits a single nucleotide away, making a read error possible. This CDR3 is CSDRDADTQYF. CDR3 coding DNA: TGCAGCGACAGGGACGCAGATACGCAGTATTTT. The V and J genes are TRBV29-1 and TRBJ2-3, with D possibly matching TRBD1 (6 bases). The germline V gene encodes CDR1 SQVTM and CDR2 ANQGSEA. With 7 bases removed from V and 4 bases from J, the gap between germline ends came to 9 bases. CDR3 size: 11 residues.

A word on this clonotype: Just one base apart from a much larger clone, this may be a read error. The rearrangement uses TRBV6-2 or TRBV6-3 and TRBJ2-3; tentatively, D is TRBD2 (6 bases). CDR1 is MNHEY, CDR2 SVGEGT, per germline. This CDR3 region has 16 residues. The CDR3 region is CGSKGGKRSNGDTQYF. The CDR3, as DNA: TGTGGCAGCAAGGGAGGTAAGCGGTCCAACGGAGATACGCAGTATTTT.

This clonotype was recorded once. This chain links TRBV19 with TRBJ1-5; D is ambiguous. Trimming stripped 3 bases from V and 7 bases from J, with 16 bases between. This CDR3 spans 15 amino acids. Per germline, CDR1 LNHDA and CDR2 SQIVND (reference sequence). The CDR3 loop is CASSMGMGERQPQHF. The CDR3 DNA is TGTGCCAGTAGTATGGGTATGGGAGAGAGGCAGCCCCAGCATTTT.

This clonotype was seen ten or more times. This rearrangement joins TRBV7-9 to TRBJ2-3; no clear D. CDR1 and CDR2 (germline): SEHNR, FQNEAQ (reference sequence). This CDR3 spans 12 amino acids. Between the trimmed V and J ends, which lost 4 bases and 4 bases, there was a span of 6 bases. CDR3 nucleotides: TGTGCCAGCAGCTCCCAAGCAGATACGCAGTATTTT. Translation: CASSSQADTQYF.

In its sample, this clonotype was seen many times. The chain has TRBV7-3 and TRBJ2-1; a weak D match, TRBD2 (6 bases). This CDR3 comprises 18 residues. Per germline, CDR1 SGHTA and CDR2 FQGTGA. V lost 2 bases, J lost 2 bases, and 19 bases lay in between. DNA of the CDR3: TGTGCCAGCAGCTTAGTATCCCGACTAGGGACCACCTACAATGAGCAGTTCTTC. It specifies CASSLVSRLGTTYNEQFF.

Remarks on this clonotype: A read error likely explains this, since a far larger clone differs by one base. The chain combines TRBV28 with TRBJ1-5; 10 positions agree with TRBD1. This CDR3 comprises 14 residues. Germline CDR1 is MDHEN and CDR2 is SYDVKM. This CDR3 is CASSLGQGGQPPHF. The CDR3 nucleotides read TGTGCCAGCAGTTTAGGACAGGGGGGTCAGCCCCCGCATTTT.

The chain links TRBV9 to TRBJ1-1; 7 bases line up with TRBD1. The CDR3 totals 14 residues. Germline V lookup: CDR1 SGDLS, CDR2 YYNGEE. V was clipped by 3 bases and J by 5 bases; unmatched bases: 7. The CDR3 here is CASSGAGQATEAFF. The CDR3 DNA reads as TGTGCCAGCAGCGGAGCCGGACAGGCAACTGAAGCTTTCTTT.

This clonotype was observed many times. The rearrangement links TRBV4-3 to TRBJ2-5; D call uncertain. V was cut by 0 bases and J by 2 bases, with 10 bases left in between. CDR3 length: 15 amino acids. The V gene's germline CDR1 is LGHNA and CDR2 YSLEER. CDR3 amino acids: CASSQDLTLQETQYF. The CDR3 coding sequence is TGCGCCAGCAGCCAAGATCTTACTTTGCAAGAGACCCAGTACTTC.

Only a few counts were recorded for this clonotype. Just one base apart from a much larger clone, this may be a read error. V gene TRBV29-1 combines with J gene TRBJ2-2; TRBD2 is a possible D gene (6 bases). Germline loops: CDR1 SQVTM, CDR2 ANQGSEA. This CDR3 spans 12 amino acids. The CDR3 loop reads CRQGGPAGELFF. The DNA of the CDR3 is TGCAGGCAAGGAGGGCCCGCCGGGGAGCTGTTTTTT.

With regard to this clonotype: A much more abundant neighbour one base away suggests this may be a read error. The V and J genes are TRBV7-9 and TRBJ2-3, with D unresolved. V lost 8 bases and J 2 bases, leaving 20 bases between the germline ends. The length of the CDR3 is 16 residues. Germline-derived CDR1 and CDR2 are SEHNR and FQNEAQ (reference sequence). DNA of the CDR3: TGTGCCAGCGGTCCAGACGGGTCGATTTTCACAGATACGCAGTATTTT. This gives the protein CASGPDGSIFTDTQYF.

Points on this clonotype: Since a much larger clone is just one base distant, this may be a read error. The V and J genes are TRBV5-1 and TRBJ1-1; D is uncertain. Germline CDR1 reads SGHRS; CDR2 reads YFSETQ. The CDR3 is 18 amino acids. The CDR3 DNA reads TGCCCCAGCAGCTTGGATTACCAACTTACCATTTCGAACACTGAAGCTTTCTTT. As protein: CPSSLDYQLTISNTEAFF.

This clonotype was detected only a few times. The chain couples TRBV12-3 or TRBV12-4 to TRBJ2-1; D gene unclear. CDR3 size: 12 residues. Between the trimmed V and J ends, which lost 5 bases and 8 bases, there was a span of 10 bases. CDR3 sequence (DNA): TGTGCCAGCAGTACCTCCCTGGATGAGCAGTTCTTC. Protein: CASSTSLDEQFF.

This clonotype occurred many times. The CDR3 reads CASSFTGTGKRSGANVLTF. As DNA, the CDR3 is TGTGCCAGCAGTTTTACCGGGACAGGGAAGAGGTCTGGGGCCAACGTCCTGACTTTC. This chain joins TRBV12-3 or TRBV12-4 and TRBJ2-6, with 9 positions matching TRBD1. Trimming at V came to 3 bases and at J to 1 base, leaving 10 bases not matched to a gene. The CDR3 is 19 amino acids.

This clonotype was seen ten or more times. The CDR3 here is CASSLAASGRVGTDTQYF. The DNA for the CDR3 is TGTGCCAGCAGCTTAGCGGCTAGCGGGAGAGTTGGCACAGATACGCAGTATTTT. This chain links TRBV7-2 with TRBJ2-3; TRBD2 matches 10 bases. There are 18 residues in the CDR3. The ends lost 0 bases at V and 1 base at J; junction bases unmatched: 7. Germline CDR1 and CDR2: SGHTA and FQGNSA.

This clonotype was seen a handful of times. The chain recombines TRBV11-2 with TRBJ2-5; D might be TRBD1 (6 bases). The ends were cut back, 1 base at V and 1 base at J, with 16 bases in the middle. CDR3 size: 17 residues. Looked up from germline, CDR1 is SGHAT and CDR2 is FQNNGV. This chain's CDR3 is CASSLGNLRTVQETQYF. CDR3 coding DNA: TGTGCCAGCAGCTTAGGGAATCTTCGGACAGTCCAAGAGACCCAGTACTTC.

As to this clonotype: This may stem from a read error, because a much larger clone lies one nucleotide away. This CDR3 is missing its conserved last phenylalanine or tryptophan, likely due to a read error. The chain's CDR3 is CASSSTGYEQYI. The CDR3 bases are TGTGCCAGCAGCTCGACAGGCTACGAGCAGTACATC. The chain employs TRBV11-2 and TRBJ2-7; D is perhaps TRBD1 (6 bases). Trimming took 4 bases from V and 3 from J, leaving 7 bases between them. The CDR3 runs 12 residues. Per the germline V gene, CDR1 is SGHAT and CDR2 is FQNNGV.

The chain links TRBV5-1 to TRBJ2-5; TRBD2 agrees at 11 bases. The CDR3 is made up of 17 amino acids. The V segment lost 4 bases and the J segment 1 base; nucleotides outside the gene matches: 9. Per the germline V gene, CDR1 is SGHRS and CDR2 is YFSETQ. CDR3 nucleotides: TGCGCCAGCAGCAGTGGGACTAGCGGCGTCTTCCAAGAGACCCAGTACTTC. It encodes CASSSGTSGVFQETQYF. Based on the CDR3 plus reference TRBV5-1 and TRBJ2-5, the full variable domain is KAGVTQTPRYLIKTRGQQVTLSCSPISGHRSVSWYQQTPGQGLQFLFEYFSETQRNKGNFPGRFSGRQFSNSRSEMNVSTLELGDSALYLCASSSGTSGVFQETQYFGPGTRLLVL.

As for this clonotype: One end of the junction is discordant with germline, which a read error may explain. V usage is TRBV4-1 and J usage is TRBJ1-5, with a possible D match to TRBD1 (6 bases). Germline CDR1 MGHRA, CDR2 YSYEKL. This CDR3 contains 16 residues. CDR3 bases: TGCGCCAGCGGCCAAGAAATGGGGGTAGGGGGTCAGCCCCAGCATTTT. This translates into CASGQEMGVGGQPQHF.

This clonotype was seen only a few times. The rearrangement uses TRBV29-1 and TRBJ2-7; D is perhaps TRBD1 (5 bases). CDR1 and CDR2 from the germline V gene are SQVTM and ANQGSEA. The CDR3 loop spans 14 amino acids. V lost 4 bases to trimming and J lost 0 bases, with 13 bases between them. The CDR3 region is CSVVGAVNSYEQYF. As DNA, the CDR3 is TGCAGCGTTGTAGGGGCAGTGAACTCCTACGAGCAGTACTTC.

This clonotype was observed many times. This chain connects TRBV28 to TRBJ2-3, with D perhaps matching TRBD1 or TRBD2 (5 bases each). The CDR3 is made up of 14 amino acids. Trimming pared 5 bases from V and 0 bases from J, leaving 9 bases between. In germline, CDR1 is MDHEN, CDR2 SYDVKM. The CDR3 loop is CASSQWDSTDTQYF. DNA of the CDR3: TGTGCCAGCAGTCAATGGGACAGCACAGATACGCAGTATTTT. The full variable domain, completed using reference TRBV28 and TRBJ2-3, is DVKVTQSSRYLVKRTGEKVFLECVQDMDHENMFWYRQDPGLGLRLIYFSYDVKMKEKGDIPEGYSVSREKKERFSLILESASTNQTSMYLCASSQWDSTDTQYFGPGTRLTVL.

CDR3 DNA: TGTGCCAGCAGCTACGTCGGGACAGGGTCATCCGAGCAGTACTTC. Its translation: CASSYVGTGSSEQYF. V gene TRBV7-9 combines with J gene TRBJ2-7, with 9 bases fitting TRBD1. In germline, CDR1 is SEHNR, CDR2 FQNEAQ (reference sequence). The CDR3 extends over 15 amino acids. J lost 6 bases, V lost 4 bases, and 10 bases had no gene match. The variable domain in full, completed from reference TRBV7-9 and TRBJ2-7, reads DTGVSQNPRHKITKRGQNVTFRCDPISEHNRLYWYRQTLGQGPEFLTYFQNEAQLEKSRLLSDRFSAERPKGSFSTLEIQRTEQGDSAMYLCASSYVGTGSSEQYFGPGTRLTVT.

This clonotype was picked up a small number of times. This chain links TRBV11-3 with TRBJ2-4; 7 bases match TRBD1. Germline lookup yields CDR1 SGHNT and CDR2 YENEEA. This CDR3 is 13 amino acids long. The J segment lost 6 bases and the V segment lost 4 bases, leaving 3 bases of the junction unmatched. DNA for the CDR3: TGTGCCAGCAGCTCCGGGACAGCAAACATTCAGTACTTC. Translating gives CASSSGTANIQYF.